The clone carrying this T cell receptor beta chain has ten or more counts. This CDR3 has 16 residues. Trimming left V 0 bases short and J 0 bases short, with 11 bases between. Germline V gene data show CDR1 as KGHDR and CDR2 as SFDVKD. These data are taken from a study of T-cell reconstitution after alpha-beta-depleted transplantation in children. Unique molecular identifiers were used to barcode this TCRbeta library. Using its own MiXCR run on the PCR reads, TCRdb lists one record per CDR3 protein. This table holds some 300,000 distinct CDR3 sequences, over 9% found once. The rearrangement joins TRBV24-1 to TRBJ2-7; D unresolved. This TCR was sampled from a boy less than two years old with acute myeloid leukemia, due to receive a stem cell transplant. The source material was PBMCs, sampled before TCRalphabeta/CD19-depleted stem cell transplant. CDR3 amino acids: CATSDLRQPLSYEQYF. CDR3 bases: TGTGCCACCAGTGATTTGCGGCAGCCCCTCTCCTACGAGCAGTACTTC.